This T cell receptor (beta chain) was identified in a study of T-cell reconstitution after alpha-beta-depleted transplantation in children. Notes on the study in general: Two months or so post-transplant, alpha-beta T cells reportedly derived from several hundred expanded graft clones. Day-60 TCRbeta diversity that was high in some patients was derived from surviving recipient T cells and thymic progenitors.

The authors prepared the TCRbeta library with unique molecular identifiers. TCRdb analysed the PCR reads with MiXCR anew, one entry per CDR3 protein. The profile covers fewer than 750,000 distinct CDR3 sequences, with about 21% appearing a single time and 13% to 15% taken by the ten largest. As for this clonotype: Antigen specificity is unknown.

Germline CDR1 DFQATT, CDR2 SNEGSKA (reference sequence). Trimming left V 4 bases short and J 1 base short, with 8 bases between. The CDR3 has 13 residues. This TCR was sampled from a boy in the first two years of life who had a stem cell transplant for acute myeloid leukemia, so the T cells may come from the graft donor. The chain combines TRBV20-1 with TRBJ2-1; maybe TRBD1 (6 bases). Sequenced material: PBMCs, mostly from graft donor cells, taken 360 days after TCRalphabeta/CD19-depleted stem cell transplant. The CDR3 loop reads CSANRASYNEQFF. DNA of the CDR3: TGCAGTGCTAACAGGGCATCCTACAATGAGCAGTTCTTC.